This TCR beta chain originates from a study of cytomegalovirus exposure and HLA in healthy donors (TCRdb year 2017). For the wider study: According to an earlier analysis of several hundred of the donors, about 179 million T cells yielded 117 million unique TCR beta sequences and 276 Gb of sequence data. Roughly 300 gigabases of sequencing data and 80 million or so unique TCR sequences were included in an early release covering roughly 600 HLA-typed donors. Of the roughly 430 genotyped donors, around 81% fell in the genetic ancestry cluster associated with self-reported Caucasian donors. The study aimed to test whether signatures of past pathogen exposure could be identified by cataloging public T cell receptors. The study used immunosequencing to profile the T cell repertoires of approximately 630 subjects and linked those repertoires to cytomegalovirus serostatus. Besides the first cohort of about 730 subjects, a separate validation cohort made up of 120 different subjects was used. The study combined high-throughput TCR immunosequencing, statistical association of individual TCRs with disease status, and machine learning to predict cytomegalovirus infection status. A later analysis re-analyzed previously published TCR beta repertoires from approximately 670 donors and added high-resolution HLA genotyping to study TCR occurrence patterns. In the later analysis, no new phenotypic data were used to find candidate immune exposures; instead, reliance was placed on TCR beta sequences and their occurrence across donors. To decide whether each TCR beta V gene segment behaved as functional or pseudogenic, an earlier analysis of approximately 590 of the donors relied on high-throughput TCR beta sequencing. Donor age, sex, ethnicity and CMV serostatus were compiled alongside the repertoire data. In a later genetic analysis, genome-wide SNP genotypes for about three fifths of the roughly 670 donors were used, and that subset was treated as a discovery cohort. Every repertoire in the discovery cohort had been generated on one and the same sequencing platform. Both class I and class II loci were covered by HLA typing, at four-digit resolution. Typing coverage varied by locus: about 620-630 donors for A, B, C, DRB1 and DQB1; approximately 520 for DQA1; about 600 for DPA1; some 470 for DPB1. Because of strong linkage in the cohort, a handful of DR-DQ haplotypes were treated as single units for association and clustering. Across roughly 420 genotyped donors of the cohort, an average of roughly 250,000 unique TCR beta nucleotide sequences per donor were sequenced, and around 20% of those sequences were non-productive.

Points the paper makes about the study in general: Only TCR beta chains were sequenced in this cohort, and the absence of alpha or paired-chain data limited detectable features. Strong co-occurrence of HLA alleles, especially DR and DQ, made assigning TCR associations to individual alleles difficult. A later genetic analysis reported fewer N-insertions in productive TCRs among donors in an Asian-associated ancestry cluster than the roughly 670-donor mean. The classifier was reported to diagnose cytomegalovirus status with high specificity and sensitivity in both the original cohort and the validation cohort. According to a later analysis, TCR association rates differed among HLA loci, with DRB1 alleles showing the most associated TCRs and HLA-C alleles showing the fewest. In a later analysis, most CMV-associated TCR beta chains were found to appear HLA-restricted, with HLA associations seemingly driven largely by CMV exposure. A further reported finding was that TCR beta sequences accurately predicted the HLA-A and HLA-B alleles for most subjects in the first cohort. Immune exposure information for the cohort was limited to CMV serostatus. In a later analysis, 15,000 to 20,000 TCR beta sequences were associated with specific HLA alleles at a false discovery rate of 0.05. In vitro tests confirmed that three of the cytomegalovirus-associated TCR beta chains recognize cytomegalovirus antigens. Correlated functional status among segregating V segments might reflect linkage disequilibrium, but an unknown experimental factor could not be ruled out. In a later analysis, HLA-associated TCR beta chains were found to be more clonally expanded and to have lower generation probabilities than equally common non-associated chains. An earlier analysis of 587 of the donors showed that most TCR beta V segments appeared in productive rearrangements either about 90% or about 30% of the time, which broadly matched IMGT annotations. Sequencing depth was assumed to be roughly uniform across donors in the presence/absence analyses, though that assumption may not hold. While some public TCRs were present in many individuals, most TCR sequences turned up only very rarely across donors. In a later analysis, several top co-occurrence clusters were reported to appear linked to parvovirus B19, influenza, CMV and Epstein-Barr virus. Some IMGT-functional V segments, including TRBV6-2 and TRBV6-3, could not be told apart with the 87-base-pair reads, so those segments were excluded. According to the authors, the approach could potentially be generalized to other disease states and immunological phenotypes. The study gave a list of 150 to 200 TCR beta chains associated with cytomegalovirus. Approximately 18 rarely observed V segments, including chromosome 9 orphons, were excluded from the earlier analysis of just under 600 of the donors because counts were too low. An association between a missense DCLRE1C variant and V-gene and J-gene trimming of TCR beta chains was found in a later genetic analysis and replicated in an independent cohort. A cluster of highly shared sequence variants was judged likely to represent a technical artifact of the sequencing pipeline. Because HLA typing was missing for some donors at each locus, association tests included only the typed subset.

Measured from the cysteine to the phenylalanine, the CDR3 is 14 residues long. CDR3 DNA only is kept here, 42 bases in frame from base 1. CDR1 and CDR2, per the germline V gene (reference sequence), are LNHDA and SQIVND. The junction shows trimming of 4 bases on V and 10 bases on J, and the gene matches do not reach 6 bases of it. The library was generated by the immunoSEQ multiplex PCR assay. The multiplex PCR relied on a mix of 60 forward primers for TCR Vbeta segments and 13 reverse primers for TCR Jbeta segments. Amplification of the CDR3 region of rearranged TCR beta genes was performed with a multiplex PCR assay on genomic DNA. The Illumina HiSeq System was used to sequence the amplified TCR beta libraries as 87-base-pair reads. On the authors' methods: A later analysis tallied tens of millions of unique TCR beta chains across the 700 or so repertoires, and some 12 million of those chains were shared by two or more donors. Raw reads were error-corrected and collapsed into unique sequences with a nearest-neighbor algorithm that merged closely related sequences to remove PCR and sequencing errors. To assign V, D and J gene segments, CDR3 sequences were aligned to IMGT reference sequences. For a sequence to be retained, a match of at least six nucleotides was required to both a V gene segment and a J gene segment. Rearrangements were classified as productive when the CDR3 lacked stop codons and remained in frame with V and J, and all other rearrangements were classified as non-productive. Following IMGT convention, CDR3 was defined as the stretch from the second conserved V-encoded cysteine to the conserved J-encoded phenylalanine. The earlier analysis of fewer than 750 of the donors excluded sequences that lacked an unambiguous match to a single V gene segment. An earlier analysis of 500 to 600 of the donors classified V segments as functional when productive rearrangements were above 56.7% and as segregating when the standard deviation between donors was above 5%. A statistical classification framework was developed to diagnose cytomegalovirus status using the catalog of TCR beta chain sequences. V and J gene assignment, in a later analysis, came from comparing TCR nucleotide sequences with IMGT/GENE-DB human TR gene sequences. The TCRdist pipeline was used in a later analysis to assign CDR3 sequences and most-parsimonious VDJ recombination scenarios. In a later analysis, every TCR beta chain was defined by the combination of its CDR3 amino acid sequence and its V-gene family, and reads without a unique V-gene family were dropped. In a later analysis, several hundred highly shared, low-generation-probability nucleotide sequences were removed to address suspected cross-contamination and a sequencing artifact. A later analysis calculated a clonal expansion index for each public chain from normalized within-repertoire ranks of inferred template counts. In a later analysis, generation probabilities were computed using a VDJ recombination model fitted to out-of-frame rearrangements, and the results were checked against IGoR. In a later analysis, hypergeometric tests were used to score TCR-TCR, TCR-HLA and TCR-CMV co-occurrence, with a repertoire-size bias correction applied to TCR pairs. In a later analysis, false discovery rates were estimated by permuting HLA or CMV assignments 20 times. In a later analysis, co-occurring TCRs were grouped using DBSCAN, and TCRdist sequence similarity was added for clustering within HLA-allele-positive subsets. For co-occurrence clustering, repertoires with fewer than 30,000 or more than 120,000 public chains were excluded, along with four to six repertoires with anomalous nucleotide sharing. TCRdb re-hosts the immuneACCESS table, in-frame sequences only. Its copies lack some clones; in the studies checked, an unresolved V gene accounts for under half of them, and the cause for the rest is not known. V and J calls and clone size are as listed in that table; D and trimming were resolved from the DNA. The sample table holds 100,000 to 150,000 clones, of which around four fifths were seen once. Jointly, the top ten make up roughly 4% of the sample.

The cohort consisted of 666 healthy bone marrow donors. At the time of sampling, every cohort member was nominally healthy, though immune exposures that went unrecorded were likely present. The donor tested CMV seropositive, placing the donor among the 250 to 350 seropositive members of the cohort. A peripheral blood sample was provided by each donor, and peripheral blood mononuclear cells were used for TCR beta sequencing. Genomic DNA was extracted from the blood cell samples with the Qiagen DNeasy Blood Extraction Kit. This clone was seen just once. What antigen it recognizes has not been identified. Nothing much larger sits one base from this clone, and base qualities are not available.

Specimen: PBMCs. Recombination connected TRBV19 to TRBJ1-4; TRBD1 fits 10 bases in the junction. This clonotype was obtained from a woman between 40 and 50 years old in good health and CMV-seropositive. The bases are TGTGCCAGTAGTACGACAGGGGGCGAGGGAAAACTGTTTTTT. Protein translation: CASSTTGGEGKLFF.